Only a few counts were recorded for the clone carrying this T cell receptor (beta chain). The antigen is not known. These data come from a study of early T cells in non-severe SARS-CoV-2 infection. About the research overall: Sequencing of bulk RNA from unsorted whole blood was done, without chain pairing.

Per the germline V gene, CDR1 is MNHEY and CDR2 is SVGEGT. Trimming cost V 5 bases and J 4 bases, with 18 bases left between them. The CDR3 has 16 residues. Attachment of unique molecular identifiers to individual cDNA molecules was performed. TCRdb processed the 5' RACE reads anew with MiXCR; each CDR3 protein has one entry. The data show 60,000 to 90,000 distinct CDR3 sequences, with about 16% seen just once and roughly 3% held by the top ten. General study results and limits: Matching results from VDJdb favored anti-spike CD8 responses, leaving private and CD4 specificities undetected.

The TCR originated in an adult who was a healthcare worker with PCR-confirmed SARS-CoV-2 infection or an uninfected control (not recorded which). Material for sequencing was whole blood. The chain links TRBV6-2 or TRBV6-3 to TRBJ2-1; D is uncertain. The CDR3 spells CASSRRWKSTYNEQFF. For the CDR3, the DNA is TGTGCCAGCAGTCGCCGTTGGAAGTCGACATACAATGAGCAGTTCTTC.